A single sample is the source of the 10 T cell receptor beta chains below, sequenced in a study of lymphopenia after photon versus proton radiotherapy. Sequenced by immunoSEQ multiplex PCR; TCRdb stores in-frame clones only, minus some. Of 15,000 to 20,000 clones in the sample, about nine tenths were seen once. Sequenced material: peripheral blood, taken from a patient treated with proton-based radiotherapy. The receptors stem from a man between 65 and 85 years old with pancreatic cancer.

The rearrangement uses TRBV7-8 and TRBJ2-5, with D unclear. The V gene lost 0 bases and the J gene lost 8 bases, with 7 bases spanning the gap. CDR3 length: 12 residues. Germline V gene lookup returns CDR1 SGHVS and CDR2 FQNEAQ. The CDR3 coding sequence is TGTGCCAGCAGCTTAGCGGTCGGTACCCAGTACTTC. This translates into CASSLAVGTQYF. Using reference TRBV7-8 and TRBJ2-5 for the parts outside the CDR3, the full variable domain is GAGVSQSPRYKVAKRGQDVALRCDPISGHVSLFWYQQALGQGPEFLTYFQNEAQLDKSGLPSDRFFAERPEGSVSTLKIQRTQQEDSAVYLCASSLAVGTQYFGPGTRLLVL.

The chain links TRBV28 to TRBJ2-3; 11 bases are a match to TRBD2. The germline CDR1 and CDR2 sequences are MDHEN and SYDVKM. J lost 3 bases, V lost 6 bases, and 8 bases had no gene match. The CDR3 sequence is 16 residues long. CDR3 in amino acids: CASRLHSGGATDTQYF. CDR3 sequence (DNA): TGTGCCAGCAGACTACATAGCGGGGGGGCGACAGATACGCAGTATTTT.

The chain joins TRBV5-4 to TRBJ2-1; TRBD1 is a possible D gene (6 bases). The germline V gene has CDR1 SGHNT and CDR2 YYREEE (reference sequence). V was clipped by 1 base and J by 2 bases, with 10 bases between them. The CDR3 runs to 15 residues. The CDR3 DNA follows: TGTGCCAGCAGCTTGAGGCAGGGGACCTACAATGAGCAGTTCTTC. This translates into CASSLRQGTYNEQFF.

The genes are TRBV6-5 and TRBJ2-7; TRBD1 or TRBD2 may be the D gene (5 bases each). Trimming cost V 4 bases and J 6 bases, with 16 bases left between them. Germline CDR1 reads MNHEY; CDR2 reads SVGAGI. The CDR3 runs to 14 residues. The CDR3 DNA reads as TGTGCCAGCAGTTCCCGGGACGGGTCTATCGAGCAGTACTTC. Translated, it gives CASSSRDGSIEQYF.

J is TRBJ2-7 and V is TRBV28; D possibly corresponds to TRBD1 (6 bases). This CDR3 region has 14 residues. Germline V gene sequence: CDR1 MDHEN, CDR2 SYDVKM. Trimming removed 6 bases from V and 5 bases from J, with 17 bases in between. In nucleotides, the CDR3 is TGTGCCAGCAGGCCGACAGGATTTAACGACGAGCAGTACTTC. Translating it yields CASRPTGFNDEQYF.

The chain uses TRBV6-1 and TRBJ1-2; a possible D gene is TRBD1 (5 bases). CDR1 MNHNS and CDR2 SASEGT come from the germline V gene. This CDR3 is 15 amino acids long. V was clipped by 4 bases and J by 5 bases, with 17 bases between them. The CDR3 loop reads CASSAIPQGRYGYTF. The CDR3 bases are TGTGCCAGCAGTGCGATCCCTCAGGGCAGGTATGGCTACACCTTC.

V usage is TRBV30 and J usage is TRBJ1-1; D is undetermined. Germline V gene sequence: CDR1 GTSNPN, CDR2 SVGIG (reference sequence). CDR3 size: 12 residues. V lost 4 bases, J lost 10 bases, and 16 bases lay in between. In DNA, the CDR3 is TGTGCCTGGAAAGGTGAGGGTGATGGAGCTTTCTTT. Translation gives CAWKGEGDGAFF.

The CDR3 nucleotides are TGTGCCAGCAGTAGCACCTACGAGCAGTACTTC. This encodes CASSSTYEQYF. The chain is built from TRBV27 and TRBJ2-7; D is unclear. Trimming took 5 bases from V and 2 from J, leaving 4 bases between them. The CDR3 spans 11 residues. CDR1 and CDR2 (germline): MNHEY, SMNVEV (reference sequence).

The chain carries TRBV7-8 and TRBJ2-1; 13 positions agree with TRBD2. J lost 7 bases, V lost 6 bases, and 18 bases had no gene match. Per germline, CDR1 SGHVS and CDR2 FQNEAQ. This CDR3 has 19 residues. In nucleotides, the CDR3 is TGTGCCAGCAGTCGTATCACCGGGACTAGCGGGATGGAAGAGAATGAGCAGTTCTTC. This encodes CASSRITGTSGMEENEQFF. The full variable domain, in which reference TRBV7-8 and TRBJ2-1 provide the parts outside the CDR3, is GAGVSQSPRYKVAKRGQDVALRCDPISGHVSLFWYQQALGQGPEFLTYFQNEAQLDKSGLPSDRFFAERPEGSVSTLKIQRTQQEDSAVYLCASSRITGTSGMEENEQFFGPGTRLTVL.

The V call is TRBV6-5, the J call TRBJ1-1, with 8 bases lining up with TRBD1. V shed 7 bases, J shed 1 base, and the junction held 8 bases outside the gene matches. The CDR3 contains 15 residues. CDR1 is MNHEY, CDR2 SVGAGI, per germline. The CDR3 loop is CASTVRTGPNTEAFF. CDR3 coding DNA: TGTGCCAGCACCGTCCGGACAGGGCCGAACACTGAAGCTTTCTTT.